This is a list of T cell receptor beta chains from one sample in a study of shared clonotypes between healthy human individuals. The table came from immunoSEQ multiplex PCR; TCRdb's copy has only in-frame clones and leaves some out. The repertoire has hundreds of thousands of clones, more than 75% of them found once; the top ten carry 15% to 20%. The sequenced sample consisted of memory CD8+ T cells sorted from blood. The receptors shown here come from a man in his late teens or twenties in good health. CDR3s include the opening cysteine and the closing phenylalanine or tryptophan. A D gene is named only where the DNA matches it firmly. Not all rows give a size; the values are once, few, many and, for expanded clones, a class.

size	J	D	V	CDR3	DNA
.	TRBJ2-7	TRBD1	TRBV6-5	CASSYRTGDEQYF	TGTGCCAGCAGTTACCGGACAGGAGACGAGCAGTACTTC
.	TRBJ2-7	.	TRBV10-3	CAISESAGRTSTYEQYF	TGTGCCATCAGTGAGTCCGCTGGGAGGACATCCACCTACGAGCAGTACTTC
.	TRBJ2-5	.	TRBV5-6	CASWRMNQETQYF	TGTGCCAGCTGGCGGATGAATCAAGAGACCCAGTACTTC
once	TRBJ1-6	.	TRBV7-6	CASSLGEYYNSPLHF	TGTGCCAGCAGCTTAGGGGAGTACTATAATTCACCCCTCCACTTT
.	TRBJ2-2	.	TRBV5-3	CARSVTGPGELFF	TGTGCCAGAAGCGTTACAGGGCCCGGGGAGCTGTTTTTT
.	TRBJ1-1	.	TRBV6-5	CASSYSGTLTEAFF	TGTGCCAGCAGTTACTCAGGAACCCTTACTGAAGCTTTCTTT
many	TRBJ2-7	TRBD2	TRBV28	CASSLPITGTSDYEQYF	TGTGCCAGCAGTTTACCAATCACCGGGACTAGCGACTACGAGCAGTACTTC
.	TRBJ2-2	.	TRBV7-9	CASSLGGQDTGELFF	TGTGCCAGCAGCTTAGGGGGGCAGGACACCGGGGAGCTGTTTTTT
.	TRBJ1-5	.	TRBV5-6	CASSSGWGFNQPQHF	TGTGCCAGCAGCTCCGGCTGGGGATTCAATCAGCCCCAGCATTTT
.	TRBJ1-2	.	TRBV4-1	CASSQTTGLDYGYTF	TGCGCCAGCAGCCAAACGACCGGGCTCGACTATGGCTACACCTTC
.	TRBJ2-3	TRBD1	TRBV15	CATEDRGSLDTQYF	TGTGCCACCGAGGACAGGGGGAGTCTGGATACGCAGTATTTT
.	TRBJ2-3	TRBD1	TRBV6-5	CASSSTGVEDTQYF	TGTGCCAGCAGTTCGACAGGGGTTGAAGATACGCAGTATTTT
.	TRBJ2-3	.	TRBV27	CARRHRDIDTQYF	TGTGCCAGAAGACATCGGGACATTGATACGCAGTATTTT
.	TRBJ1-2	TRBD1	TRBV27	CASSPGQGVRGYTF	TGTGCCAGCAGTCCTGGACAGGGGGTACGTGGCTACACCTTC
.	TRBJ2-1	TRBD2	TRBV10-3	CAIAAGSSYNEQFF	TGTGCCATAGCAGCGGGATCCTCCTACAATGAGCAGTTCTTC
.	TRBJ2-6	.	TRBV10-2	CASSDTGANVLTF	TGCGCCAGCAGTGATACTGGGGCCAACGTCCTGACTTTC
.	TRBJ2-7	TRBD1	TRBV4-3	CASSQDMVSSGTGVYEQYF	TGCGCCAGCAGCCAAGATATGGTGTCCTCCGGGACAGGTGTCTACGAGCAGTACTTC
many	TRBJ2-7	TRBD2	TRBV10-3	CAIRPAAGVSLYEQYF	TGTGCCATCAGGCCGGCGGCGGGAGTAAGTCTTTACGAGCAGTACTTC
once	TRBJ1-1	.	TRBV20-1	CRAYEAFF	TGCAGGGCCTATGAAGCTTTCTTT
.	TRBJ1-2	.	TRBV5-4	CASSTRGFGGYTF	TGTGCCAGCAGCACCAGGGGATTTGGCGGCTACACCTTC
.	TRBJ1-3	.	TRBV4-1	CASSRKIPQGSSGNTIYF	TGCGCCAGCAGCCGAAAAATCCCGCAGGGGTCAAGTGGAAACACCATATATTTT
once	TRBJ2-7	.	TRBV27	CASSWGGSSYEQYF	TGTGCCAGCAGTTGGGGTGGGTCCTCCTACGAGCAGTACTTC
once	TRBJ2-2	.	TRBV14	CASSQDDWYDTGELFF	TGTGCCAGCAGCCAAGATGATTGGTACGATACCGGGGAGCTGTTTTTT
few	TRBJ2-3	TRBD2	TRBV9	CASNRLAGDRRTDTQYF	TGTGCCAGCAACCGACTAGCGGGGGATCGTCGCACAGATACGCAGTATTTT
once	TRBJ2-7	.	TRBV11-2	CASSFYGGAMNEQYF	TGTGCCAGCAGCTTTTACGGCGGGGCCATGAACGAGCAGTACTTC
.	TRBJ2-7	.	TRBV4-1	CASSQEGTPHEQYF	TGCGCCAGCAGCCAAGAGGGGACCCCCCACGAGCAGTACTTC
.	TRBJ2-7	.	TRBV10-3	CAISESQEDSSYEQYF	TGTGCCATCAGTGAGTCACAGGAAGATAGCTCCTACGAGCAGTACTTC
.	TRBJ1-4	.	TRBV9	CASSVESGDEKLFF	TGTGCCAGCAGCGTAGAATCCGGAGATGAAAAACTGTTTTTT
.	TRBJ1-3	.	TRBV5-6	CASSFSSRNTIYF	TGTGCCAGCAGCTTTAGTAGTAGAAACACCATATATTTT
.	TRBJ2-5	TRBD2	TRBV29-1	CSVAGTSGLIQETQYF	TGCAGCGTCGCCGGGACTAGCGGTTTAATCCAAGAGACCCAGTACTTC
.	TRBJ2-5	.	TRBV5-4	CASSLESGETQYF	TGTGCCAGCAGCTTGGAATCGGGGGAGACCCAGTACTTC
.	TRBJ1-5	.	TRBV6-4	CASSEYFSGVGNQPQHF	TGTGCCAGCAGTGAGTACTTTTCAGGGGTCGGCAATCAGCCCCAGCATTTT
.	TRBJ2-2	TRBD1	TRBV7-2	CASSWKNRGRNTGELFF	TGTGCCAGCAGCTGGAAGAACAGGGGGCGTAACACCGGGGAGCTGTTTTTT
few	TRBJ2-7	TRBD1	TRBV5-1	CASSFRGTGMDEQYF	TGCGCCAGCAGCTTCAGAGGGACAGGGATGGACGAGCAGTACTTC
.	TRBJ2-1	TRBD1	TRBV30	CAATGGWDNEQFF	TGTGCCGCCACAGGGGGCTGGGACAATGAGCAGTTCTTC
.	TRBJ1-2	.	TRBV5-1	CASSHFHSFRGYTF	TGCGCCAGCAGCCACTTCCACTCCTTCCGGGGCTACACCTTC
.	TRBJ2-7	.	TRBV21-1	CASSKPIGRSGPYNQYEQYF	TGTGCCAGCAGCAAACCAATTGGGAGATCAGGGCCATATAATCAATACGAGCAGTACTTC
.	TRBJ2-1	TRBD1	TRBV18	CASSPSRPGGYNEQFF	TGTGCCAGCTCACCGTCTCGTCCAGGGGGCTACAATGAGCAGTTCTTC
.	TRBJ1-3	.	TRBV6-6	CASRGTADSGNTIYF	TGTGCCAGCAGGGGGACTGCCGACTCTGGAAACACCATATATTTT
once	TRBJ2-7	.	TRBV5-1	CASSAQGPYEQYF	TGCGCCAGCAGCGCACAGGGTCCCTACGAGCAGTACTTC